Listed below are T cell receptor beta chains from one sample, sequenced in a study of blood T cell repertoires in COVID-19. The repertoire was sequenced with immunoSEQ multiplex PCR; TCRdb's copy has only in-frame clones and lacks some. Counted here are around 340,000 clones, about 86% occurring once; the ten biggest clones make up roughly 4.2%. Sequences were obtained from PBMCs or T cells enriched from blood (not recorded which). The receptors were gathered from a woman aged 35 to 49 with acute COVID-19. CDR3s include the opening cysteine and the closing phenylalanine or tryptophan. The D gene is left open where the match is weak.

v_gene	d_gene	j_gene	CDR3nt	CDR3aa
TRBV25-1	TRBD2	TRBJ2-1	TGTGCCAGCAGTGAAGGCGGGGGTTCCTACAATGAGCAGTTCTTC	CASSEGGGSYNEQFF
TRBV7-9	TRBD2	TRBJ2-1	TGTGCCAGCAGCAGGACTAGCGGGGGCTACAGCTCCTACAATGAGCAGTTCTTC	CASSRTSGGYSSYNEQFF
TRBV19	TRBD1	TRBJ1-5	TGTGCCAGTAGCGACAGGGGGTCTAAGCCCCAGCATTTT	CASSDRGSKPQHF
TRBV6-6	.	TRBJ1-5	TGTGCCAGCAGTATGGACAACTCCAATCAGCCCCAGCATTTT	CASSMDNSNQPQHF
TRBV11-2	.	TRBJ1-2	TGTGCCAGCAGCTCGATCTACAGGACACCTAACTATGGCTACACCTTC	CASSSIYRTPNYGYTF
TRBV9	.	TRBJ1-2	TGTGCCAGCAGCCCAGGACCGGGGGGGGTTGGCTACACCTTC	CASSPGPGGVGYTF
TRBV5-6	.	TRBJ1-6	TGTGCCAGCAGCTTGGGGCGCGGTTTGGATAATTCACCCCTCCACTTT	CASSLGRGLDNSPLHF
TRBV29-1	TRBD1	TRBJ2-6	TGCAGCGTAGAAGGCGACAGGGTTTCATCTCCTGGGGCCAACGTCCTGACTTTC	CSVEGDRVSSPGANVLTF
TRBV27	TRBD1	TRBJ1-4	TGTGCCAGCAGTTCCCAAGACAGGGGCCATAATGAAAAACTGTTTTTT	CASSSQDRGHNEKLFF
TRBV6-2/TRBV6-3	TRBD1	TRBJ2-7	TGTGCCAGCAGTTACTCAGGGACAGGGGACCTATACGAGCAGTACTTC	CASSYSGTGDLYEQYF
TRBV24-1	.	TRBJ2-2	TGTGCCACCAGTGAATTCAATCCCGACAGGAGGCACGGGGAGCTGTTTTTT	CATSEFNPDRRHGELFF
TRBV5-6	TRBD1	TRBJ1-5	TGTGCCAGCAGCTTCGGACAGGGGGCATTCGATCAGCCCCAGCATTTT	CASSFGQGAFDQPQHF
TRBV6-5	.	TRBJ2-1	TGTGCCAGCAAGTCCCAATCGCGTGAGCAGTTCTTC	CASKSQSREQFF